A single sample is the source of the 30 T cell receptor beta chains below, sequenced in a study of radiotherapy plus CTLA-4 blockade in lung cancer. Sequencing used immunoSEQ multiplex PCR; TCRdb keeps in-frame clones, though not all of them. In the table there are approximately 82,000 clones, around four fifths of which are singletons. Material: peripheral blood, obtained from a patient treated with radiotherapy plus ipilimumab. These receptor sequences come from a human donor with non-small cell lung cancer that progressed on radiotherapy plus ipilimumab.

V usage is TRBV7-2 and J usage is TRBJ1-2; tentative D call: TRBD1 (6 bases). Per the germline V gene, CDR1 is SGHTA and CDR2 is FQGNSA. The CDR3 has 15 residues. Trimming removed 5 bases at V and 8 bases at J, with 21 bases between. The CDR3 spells CASSPPRGGMGGYTF. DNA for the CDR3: TGTGCCAGCAGCCCACCTCGGGGGGGCATGGGAGGCTACACCTTC.

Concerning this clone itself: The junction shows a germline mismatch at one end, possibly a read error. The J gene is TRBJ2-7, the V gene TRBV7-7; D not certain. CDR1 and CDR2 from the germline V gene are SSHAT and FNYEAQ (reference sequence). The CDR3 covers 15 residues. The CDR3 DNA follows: TGTGCTAGCAGCTTTGGTAAGGACGGACCCTACGAGCAGTACTTC. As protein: CASSFGKDGPYEQYF.

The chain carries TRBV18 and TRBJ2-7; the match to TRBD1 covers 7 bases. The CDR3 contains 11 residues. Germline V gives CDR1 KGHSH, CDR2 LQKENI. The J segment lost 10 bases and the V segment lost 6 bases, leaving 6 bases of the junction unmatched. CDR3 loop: CASSPDRVQYF. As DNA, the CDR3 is TGTGCCAGCTCCCCCGACAGGGTTCAGTACTTC.

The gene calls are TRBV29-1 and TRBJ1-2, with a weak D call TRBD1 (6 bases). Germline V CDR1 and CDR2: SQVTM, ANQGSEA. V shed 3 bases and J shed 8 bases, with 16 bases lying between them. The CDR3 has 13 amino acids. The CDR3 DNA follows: TGCAGCGTTGAGTTACAGGGTCCACGGGGCTACACCTTC. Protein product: CSVELQGPRGYTF.

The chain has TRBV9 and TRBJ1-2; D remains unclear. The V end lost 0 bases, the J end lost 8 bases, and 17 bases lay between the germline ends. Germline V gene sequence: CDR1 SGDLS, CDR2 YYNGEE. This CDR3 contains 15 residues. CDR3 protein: CASSVGNSLIQGYTF. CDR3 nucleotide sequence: TGTGCCAGCAGCGTAGGCAACAGCCTTATCCAGGGCTACACCTTC.

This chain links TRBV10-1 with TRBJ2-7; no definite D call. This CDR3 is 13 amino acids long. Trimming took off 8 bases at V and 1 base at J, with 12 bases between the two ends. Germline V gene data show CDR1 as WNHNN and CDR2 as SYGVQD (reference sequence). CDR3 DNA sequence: TGCGCCAGCCCCGGGCCTCCGTCCTACGAGCAGTACTTC. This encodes CASPGPPSYEQYF.

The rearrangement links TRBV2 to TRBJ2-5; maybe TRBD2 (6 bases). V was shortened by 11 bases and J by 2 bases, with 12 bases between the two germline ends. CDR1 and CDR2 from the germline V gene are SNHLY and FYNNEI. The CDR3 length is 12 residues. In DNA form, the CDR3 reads TGTGCCCGATCGGAGGGACAAGAGACCCAGTACTTC. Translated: CARSEGQETQYF. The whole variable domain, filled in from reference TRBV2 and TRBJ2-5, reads EPEVTQTPSHQVTQMGQEVILRCVPISNHLYFYWYRQILGQKVEFLVSFYNNEISEKSEIFDDQFSVERPDGSNFTLKIRSTKLEDSAMYFCARSEGQETQYFGPGTRLLVL.

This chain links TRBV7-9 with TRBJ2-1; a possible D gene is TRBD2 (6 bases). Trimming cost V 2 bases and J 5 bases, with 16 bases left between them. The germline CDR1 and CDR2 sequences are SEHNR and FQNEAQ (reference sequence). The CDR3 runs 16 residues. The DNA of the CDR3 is TGTGCCAGCAGCTTAATCGGGGGATTAGGGAACAATGAGCAGTTCTTC. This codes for CASSLIGGLGNNEQFF. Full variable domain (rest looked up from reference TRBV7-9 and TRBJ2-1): DTGVSQNPRHKITKRGQNVTFRCDPISEHNRLYWYRQTLGQGPEFLTYFQNEAQLEKSRLLSDRFSAERPKGSFSTLEIQRTEQGDSAMYLCASSLIGGLGNNEQFFGPGTRLTVL.

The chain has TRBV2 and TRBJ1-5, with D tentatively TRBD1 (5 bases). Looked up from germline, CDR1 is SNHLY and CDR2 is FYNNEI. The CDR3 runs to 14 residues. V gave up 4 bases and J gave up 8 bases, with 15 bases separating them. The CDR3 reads CASSVRRDQKPQHF. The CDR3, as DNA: TGTGCCAGCAGTGTGAGGAGGGACCAAAAGCCCCAGCATTTT.

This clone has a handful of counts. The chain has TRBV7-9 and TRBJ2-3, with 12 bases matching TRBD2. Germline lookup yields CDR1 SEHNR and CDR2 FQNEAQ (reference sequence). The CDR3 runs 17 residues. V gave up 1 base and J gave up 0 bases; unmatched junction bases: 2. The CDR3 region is CASSLGTSGISTDTQYF. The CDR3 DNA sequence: TGTGCCAGCAGCTTAGGGACTAGCGGGATTAGCACAGATACGCAGTATTTT.

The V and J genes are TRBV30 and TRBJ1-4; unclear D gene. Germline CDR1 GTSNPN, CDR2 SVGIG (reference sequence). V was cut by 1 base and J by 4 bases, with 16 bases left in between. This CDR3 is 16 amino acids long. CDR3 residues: CAWSAPERAFNEKLFF. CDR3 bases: TGTGCCTGGAGTGCCCCCGAGCGAGCTTTTAATGAAAAACTGTTTTTT.

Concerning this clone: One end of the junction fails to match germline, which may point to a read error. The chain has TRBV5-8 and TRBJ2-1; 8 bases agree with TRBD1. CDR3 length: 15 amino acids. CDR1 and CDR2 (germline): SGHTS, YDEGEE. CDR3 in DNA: TGTGCCAGCAGTTTGGGACAGGTGAGCTACAATGAGCAGTTCTTC. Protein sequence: CASSLGQVSYNEQFF.

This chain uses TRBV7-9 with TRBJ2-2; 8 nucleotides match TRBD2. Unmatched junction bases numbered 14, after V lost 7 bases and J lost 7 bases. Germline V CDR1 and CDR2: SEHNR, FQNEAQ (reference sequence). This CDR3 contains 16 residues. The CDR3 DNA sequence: TGTGCCAGCACCCGGGGGGGGCTAGCAGGAATCGGGGAGCTGTTTTTT. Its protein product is CASTRGGLAGIGELFF. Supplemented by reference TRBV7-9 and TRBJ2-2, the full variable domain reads DTGVSQNPRHKITKRGQNVTFRCDPISEHNRLYWYRQTLGQGPEFLTYFQNEAQLEKSRLLSDRFSAERPKGSFSTLEIQRTEQGDSAMYLCASTRGGLAGIGELFFGEGSRLTVL.

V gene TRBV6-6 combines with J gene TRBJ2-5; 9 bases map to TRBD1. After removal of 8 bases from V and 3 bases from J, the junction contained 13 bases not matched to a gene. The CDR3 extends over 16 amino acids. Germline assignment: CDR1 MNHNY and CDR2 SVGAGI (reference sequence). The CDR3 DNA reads TGTGCCAGCCGCCGGGAACGGACAGGGGAGAAAGAGACCCAGTACTTC. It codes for CASRRERTGEKETQYF.

This CDR3 is CASSLDRGNEKLFF. Here the CDR3 DNA reads TGTGCCAGCAGCCTGGACAGGGGTAATGAAAAACTGTTTTTT. The rearrangement joins TRBV6-1 to TRBJ1-4, with TRBD1 matching 9 bases. The CDR3 contains 14 residues. The V segment lost 6 bases and the J segment 4 bases; nucleotides outside the gene matches: 3. From germline, CDR1 is MNHNS and CDR2 SASEGT.

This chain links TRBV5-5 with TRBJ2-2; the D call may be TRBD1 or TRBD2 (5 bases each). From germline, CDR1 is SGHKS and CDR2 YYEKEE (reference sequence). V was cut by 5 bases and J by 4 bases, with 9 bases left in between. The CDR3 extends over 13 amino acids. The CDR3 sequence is CASRRDRTGELFF. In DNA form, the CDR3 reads TGTGCCAGCAGACGGGACCGCACCGGGGAGCTGTTTTTT. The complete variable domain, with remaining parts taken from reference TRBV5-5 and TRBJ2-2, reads DAGVTQSPTHLIKTRGQQVTLRCSPISGHKSVSWYQQVLGQGPQFIFQYYEKEERGRGNFPDRFSARQFPNYSSELNVNALLLGDSALYLCASRRDRTGELFFGEGSRLTVL.

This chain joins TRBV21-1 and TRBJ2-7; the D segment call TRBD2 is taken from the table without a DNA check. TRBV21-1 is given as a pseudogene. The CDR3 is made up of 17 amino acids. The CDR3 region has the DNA TGTGCCAGCAGCAAAAAAAGTAGCGGGGTACCCGGGCCCGAGCAGTACTTC. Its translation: CASSKKSSGVPGPEQYF.

CDR3 loop: CASSPDISEAFF. CDR3 DNA: TGTGCCAGCTCACCGGACATCTCTGAAGCTTTCTTT. V is TRBV18 and J is TRBJ1-1, with a possible D match to TRBD1 (5 bases). There are 12 residues in the CDR3. Germline V lookup: CDR1 KGHSH, CDR2 LQKENI. Trimming left V 3 bases short and J 6 bases short, with 8 bases between.

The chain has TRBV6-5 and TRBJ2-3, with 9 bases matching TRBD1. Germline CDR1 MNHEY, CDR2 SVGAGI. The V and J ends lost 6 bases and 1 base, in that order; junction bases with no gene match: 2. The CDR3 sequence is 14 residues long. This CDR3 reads CASSRDRGTDTQYF. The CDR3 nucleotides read TGTGCCAGCAGCCGGGACAGGGGCACAGATACGCAGTATTTT.

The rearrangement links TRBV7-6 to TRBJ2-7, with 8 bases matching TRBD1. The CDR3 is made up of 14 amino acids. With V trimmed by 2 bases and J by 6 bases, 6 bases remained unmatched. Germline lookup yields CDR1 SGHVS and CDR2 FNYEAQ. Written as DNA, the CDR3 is TGTGCCAGCAGCTTACAGACAGGGGTAGGCGAGCAGTACTTC. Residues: CASSLQTGVGEQYF.

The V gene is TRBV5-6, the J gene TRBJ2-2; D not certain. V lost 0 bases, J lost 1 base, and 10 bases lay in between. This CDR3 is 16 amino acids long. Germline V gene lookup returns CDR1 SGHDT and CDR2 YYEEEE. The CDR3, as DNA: TGTGCCAGCAGCTTGGTTATCGGCAGGAACACCGGGGAGCTGTTTTTT. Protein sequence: CASSLVIGRNTGELFF.

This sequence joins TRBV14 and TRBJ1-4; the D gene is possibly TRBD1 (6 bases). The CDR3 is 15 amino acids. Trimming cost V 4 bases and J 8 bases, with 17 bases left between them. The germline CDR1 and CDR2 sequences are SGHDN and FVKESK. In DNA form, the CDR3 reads TGTGCCAGCAGCCTCGAAAGAGGGGGGTACGAAAAACTGTTTTTT. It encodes CASSLERGGYEKLFF.

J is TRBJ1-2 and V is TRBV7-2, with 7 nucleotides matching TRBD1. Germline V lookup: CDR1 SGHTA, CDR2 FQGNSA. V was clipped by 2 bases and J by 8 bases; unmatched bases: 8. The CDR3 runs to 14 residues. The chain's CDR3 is CASSLRRGVLGYTF. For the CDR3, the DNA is TGTGCCAGCAGCTTACGCAGGGGGGTGCTCGGCTACACCTTC.

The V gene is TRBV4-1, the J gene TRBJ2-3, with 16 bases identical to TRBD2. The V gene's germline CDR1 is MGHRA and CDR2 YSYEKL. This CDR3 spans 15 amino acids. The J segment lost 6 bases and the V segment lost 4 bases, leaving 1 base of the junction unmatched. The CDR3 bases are TGCGCCAGCAGCCCGGGACTAGCGGGGGGGGATACGCAGTATTTT. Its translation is CASSPGLAGGDTQYF.

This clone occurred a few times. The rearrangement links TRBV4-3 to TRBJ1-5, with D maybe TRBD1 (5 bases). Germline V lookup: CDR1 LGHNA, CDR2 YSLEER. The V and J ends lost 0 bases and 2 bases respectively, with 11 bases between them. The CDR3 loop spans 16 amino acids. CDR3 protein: CASSQDLQGGNQPQHF. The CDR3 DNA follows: TGCGCCAGCAGCCAAGATCTTCAGGGTGGCAATCAGCCCCAGCATTTT.

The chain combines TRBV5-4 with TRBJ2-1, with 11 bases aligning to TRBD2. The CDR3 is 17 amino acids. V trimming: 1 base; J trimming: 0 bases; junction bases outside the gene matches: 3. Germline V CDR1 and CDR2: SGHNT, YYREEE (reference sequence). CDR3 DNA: TGTGCCAGCAGCTTGTCTAGCGGGGGGAGCTCCTACAATGAGCAGTTCTTC. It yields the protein CASSLSSGGSSYNEQFF.

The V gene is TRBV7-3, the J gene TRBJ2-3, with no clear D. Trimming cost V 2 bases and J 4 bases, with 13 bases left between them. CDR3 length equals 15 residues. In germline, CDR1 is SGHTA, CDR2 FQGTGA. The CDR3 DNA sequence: TGTGCCAGCAGCTTAGGTCTATCAGAATCAGATACGCAGTATTTT. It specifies CASSLGLSESDTQYF.

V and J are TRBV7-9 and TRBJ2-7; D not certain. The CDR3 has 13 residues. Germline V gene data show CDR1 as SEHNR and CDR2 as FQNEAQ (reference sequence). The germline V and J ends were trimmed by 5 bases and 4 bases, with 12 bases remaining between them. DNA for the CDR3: TGTGCCAGCAGCCCTCCGACAAATTACGAGCAGTACTTC. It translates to CASSPPTNYEQYF.

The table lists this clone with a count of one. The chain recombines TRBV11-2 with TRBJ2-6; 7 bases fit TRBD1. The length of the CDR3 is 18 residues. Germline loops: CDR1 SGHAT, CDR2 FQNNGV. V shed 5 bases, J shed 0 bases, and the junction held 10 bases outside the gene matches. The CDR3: CASSPRPGQNSGANVLTF. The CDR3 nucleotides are TGTGCCAGCAGCCCCCGTCCGGGACAGAACTCTGGGGCCAACGTCCTGACTTTC.

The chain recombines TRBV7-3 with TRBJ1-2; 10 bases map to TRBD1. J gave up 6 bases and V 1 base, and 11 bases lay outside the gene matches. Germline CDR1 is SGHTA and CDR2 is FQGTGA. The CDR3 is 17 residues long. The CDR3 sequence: CASSLSQGQGKSDGYTF. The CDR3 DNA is TGTGCCAGCAGCTTAAGTCAGGGACAGGGGAAAAGTGATGGCTACACCTTC.